This T cell receptor (beta chain) was retrieved from a study of blood T cell repertoires in COVID-19. Study details: Specimens from acute and convalescent COVID-19 originated in the United States, Italy and Spain. PBMCs, B-cell-depleted T cells, or T cells provided the cDNA or gDNA that made up the material.

With V trimmed by 3 bases and J by 8 bases, 3 bases remained unmatched. CDR3 size: 12 residues. Some clones are missing from TCRdb's copy, which holds only in-frame ones; the method was immunoSEQ multiplex PCR. The sample records about 400,000 clones, roughly 87% being singletons. Participant ages covered roughly 18 to 90 years across about 25 US areas. The V and J genes are TRBV12-3 or TRBV12-4 and TRBJ1-2; 7 nucleotides line up with TRBD1. The source material was PBMCs or T cells enriched from blood (not recorded which). The sequence was obtained from a middle-aged woman with acute COVID-19. Here the CDR3 DNA reads TGTGCCAGCAGTTTCGACAGGGTCGGCTACACCTTC. Amino acid sequence: CASSFDRVGYTF.